This T cell receptor beta chain emerged from a study of CXCR3-negative and CXCR3-positive naive CD8 T cells. In preparing the TRB cDNA libraries, 5' RACE with UMI labels was used. TCRdb re-called the 5' RACE reads, yielding one record per CDR3 amino acid sequence without DNA. Here the sample table reports around 110,000 distinct CDR3 sequences. With some 300,000 cells each, the CD8+ T cell subsets were individually sorted in triplicate. Phenotypically, naive CD8+ T cells corresponded to CD45RO-CCR7+CD27+CD95-. CDR3 length: 15 residues. Germline V gives CDR1 MNHEY, CDR2 SVGAGI. Note on this clonotype: Antigen: not known.

Findings of the study overall: Compared with CXCR3-negative naive cells, CXCR3-positive naive cells showed more hydrophobic TRB CDR3s. CD5 surface expression was similar among naive subsets, and TCR strength was estimated by inference from TRB CDR3 properties.

The sample comprised naive CXCR3+ CD8+ T cells from blood. The sample's subset: CD45RO-CCR7+CD27+CD95- naive CD8+ T cells expressing CXCR3 (TNR3+). The source of this sequence is a human donor in good health. Some clones in this sample may be carry-over from other donors' samples. The V call is TRBV6-5, the J call TRBJ2-7; as DNA is missing, the TRBD1 call by TCRdb cannot be tested. CDR3: CASSLRDASSYEQYF.